This passage covers 24 T cell receptor beta chains from one sample sequenced in a study of CD8+CD57+ T cells in acquired aplastic anemia. Patients selected for sequencing had displayed CD8+CD57+ cell expansion by flow cytometry. Both TCR beta VDJ combination and CDR3 sequence profiling were carried out. Genomic DNA was the template for this profiling. Via MiXCR, TCRdb re-called the reads, giving one row per CDR3 protein. The sample records around 290,000 distinct CDR3 sequences, approximately 60% being singletons. The specimen sequenced was sorted CD4+, CD8+, or CD8+CD57+ T cells (not recorded which) from PBMCs. The source of these receptors is a human donor with aplastic anemia.

A note on this clonotype: It may be a read error: a sequence one base away is much more abundant. In this CDR3 the conserved last residue, phenylalanine or tryptophan, is missing, so a read error is likely. The chain joins TRBV7-8 to TRBJ2-5; D ambiguous. The length of the CDR3 is 11 residues. The germline V gene encodes CDR1 SGHVS and CDR2 FQNEAQ. Trimming took off 6 bases at V and 2 bases at J, with 4 bases between the two ends. The CDR3 is CASRTQETQYL. CDR3 nucleotides: TGTGCCAGCAGGACTCAAGAGACCCAGTACCTC.

V usage is TRBV29-1 and J usage is TRBJ2-7; tentatively, D is TRBD1 (5 bases). V dropped 4 bases and J dropped 0 bases, with 16 bases sitting between them. Germline loops: CDR1 SQVTM, CDR2 ANQGSEA. The CDR3 is 15 amino acids. The CDR3 sequence: CSVGGDSKPSYEQYF. The CDR3 DNA reads as TGCAGCGTTGGGGGTGACAGTAAGCCCTCCTACGAGCAGTACTTC.

The chain couples TRBV24-1 to TRBJ2-2; 11 bases are shared with TRBD2. CDR3 length: 19 amino acids. Per germline, CDR1 KGHDR and CDR2 SFDVKD. The V and J ends lost 3 bases and 3 bases, in that order; junction bases with no gene match: 11. CDR3 sequence reads: CATSDVVSGGAWDTGELFF. CDR3 sequence (DNA): TGTGCCACCAGTGATGTTGTTAGCGGGGGGGCCTGGGACACCGGGGAGCTGTTTTTT.

V and J are TRBV15 and TRBJ1-3; 8 positions match TRBD1. Germline V gene lookup returns CDR1 LNHNV and CDR2 YYDKDF (reference sequence). The CDR3 runs 14 residues. J gave up 0 bases and V 6 bases, and 1 base lay outside the gene matches. The CDR3 DNA sequence: TGTGCCACCAGTACAGGGGGCTCTGGAAACACCATATATTTT. Amino acids: CATSTGGSGNTIYF.

This clonotype was seen a few times. This may come from a read error, since a much larger clone is one base off. The missing conserved phenylalanine or tryptophan at the end of this CDR3 makes a read error likely. V is TRBV10-3 and J is TRBJ2-5; D remains ambiguous. This CDR3 is 15 amino acids long. Germline CDR1 and CDR2: ENHRY and SYGVKD. CDR3: CASSESSGFKGTQYL. CDR3 nucleotides: TGTGCCAGCAGTGAGTCATCAGGATTTAAAGGGACCCAGTACCTC.

The J gene is TRBJ1-2, the V gene TRBV12-3 or TRBV12-4, with no clear D. The V end lost 7 bases, the J end lost 9 bases, and 18 bases lay between the germline ends. CDR3 length equals 13 residues. CDR3 loop: CASTEDPLRSYTF. As DNA, the CDR3 is TGTGCCAGCACCGAGGACCCTCTCCGAAGCTACACCTTC.

This clonotype was seen a handful of times. The chain is built from TRBV20-1 and TRBJ2-1; 7 bases align to TRBD2. V dropped 6 bases and J dropped 6; count of bases not matched to a gene: 2. The V gene's germline CDR1 is DFQATT and CDR2 SNEGSKA (reference sequence). The CDR3 length is 11 residues. CDR3 sequence (DNA): TGCAGTGCAGGGACTACCAATGAGCAGTTCTTC. Amino acid sequence: CSAGTTNEQFF.

This chain joins TRBV4-2 and TRBJ1-5; D is possibly TRBD1 (5 bases). The CDR3 runs 19 residues. Germline CDR1 and CDR2: LGHNA and YNFKEQ. The V end was cut by 0 bases, the J end by 1 base, with 19 bases between. The CDR3 protein is CASSQEVGAGNFSNQPQHF. The CDR3 bases are TGTGCCAGCAGCCAAGAGGTCGGGGCGGGGAACTTCAGCAATCAGCCCCAGCATTTT.

This clonotype was seen a few times. The rearrangement joins TRBV20-1 to TRBJ2-1, with TRBD2 matching 9 bases. The CDR3 totals 14 residues. Germline-derived CDR1 and CDR2 are DFQATT and SNEGSKA (reference sequence). V lost 1 base to trimming and J lost 6 bases; unmatched junction nucleotides: 4. CDR3 coding DNA: TGCAGTGCTAGAGCGGCGGGGGGGCTCAATGAGCAGTTCTTC. Its protein product is CSARAAGGLNEQFF.

This chain links TRBV20-1 with TRBJ2-1, with 8 bases lining up with TRBD2. Germline V CDR1 and CDR2: DFQATT, SNEGSKA (reference sequence). The CDR3 runs to 15 residues. The trim removed 2 bases at V and 9 bases at J, leaving 12 bases unmatched. This CDR3 is CSARTQREYHSEQFF. The CDR3 nucleotides are TGCAGTGCTAGAACCCAGCGGGAGTATCATAGTGAGCAGTTCTTC.

The chain links TRBV12-3 or TRBV12-4 to TRBJ2-4; 7 positions match TRBD1. The CDR3 covers 17 residues. Trimming at V came to 3 bases and at J to 0 bases, leaving 8 bases not matched to a gene. The CDR3 is CASSLTGQILAKNIQYF. The CDR3 bases are TGTGCCAGCAGTTTGACGGGACAGATACTAGCCAAAAACATTCAGTACTTC.

This clonotype was observed a handful of times. This chain joins TRBV29-1 and TRBJ2-1; 10 nucleotides agree with TRBD2. J was trimmed by 7 bases and V by 4 bases; bases with no gene match: 4. The CDR3 has 13 amino acids. CDR1 and CDR2 (germline): SQVTM, ANQGSEA. CDR3 in DNA: TGCAGCGTTGTAGGACTAGCGGAAAATGAGCAGTTCTTC. It is translated as CSVVGLAENEQFF.

This clonotype came up a few times. V gene TRBV20-1 combines with J gene TRBJ1-6; D may be TRBD1 (5 bases). The germline V gene encodes CDR1 DFQATT and CDR2 SNEGSKA (reference sequence). Trimming removed 6 bases at V and 7 bases at J, with 16 bases between. The CDR3 covers 14 residues. The CDR3 sequence: CSAPWAGRNSPLHF. The CDR3 region has the DNA TGCAGTGCCCCTTGGGCAGGGAGGAATTCACCCCTCCACTTT.

The chain is built from TRBV10-2 and TRBJ1-2; the D is unclear. The V and J ends lost 6 bases and 7 bases respectively, with 12 bases between them. Germline V lookup: CDR1 WSHSY, CDR2 SAAADI. The CDR3 spans 12 residues. The CDR3 region has the DNA TGCGCCAGCAGCCCCAAGATGGGTGGCTACACCTTC. This sequence encodes CASSPKMGGYTF.

The chain is built from TRBV5-1 and TRBJ2-1, with 7 positions matching TRBD1. This CDR3 is built from 14 residues. The J segment lost 5 bases and the V segment lost 0 bases, leaving 2 bases of the junction unmatched. Germline V lookup: CDR1 SGHRS, CDR2 YFSETQ. Written as DNA, the CDR3 is TGCGCCAGCAGCTTGGACAGGGGAAACAATGAGCAGTTCTTC. Protein sequence: CASSLDRGNNEQFF.

The chain carries TRBV7-8 and TRBJ2-7, with 10 bases that match TRBD1. The CDR3 length is 15 residues. Germline-derived CDR1 and CDR2 are SGHVS and FQNEAQ. V was clipped by 1 base and J by 5 bases; unmatched bases: 5. Here the CDR3 DNA reads TGTGCCAGCAGCTTAGGGACAGGGGGTAGCAACGAGCAGTACTTC. This sequence encodes CASSLGTGGSNEQYF.

This CDR3 is CASSIGGGGYSNQPQHF. DNA for the CDR3: TGTGCCAGTAGTATAGGCGGCGGGGGATATAGCAATCAGCCCCAGCATTTT. The rearrangement links TRBV19 to TRBJ1-5; tentatively, D is TRBD1 (5 bases). V was trimmed by 1 base and J by 0 bases, leaving 13 bases between them. The CDR3 is 17 amino acids. CDR1 and CDR2 (germline): LNHDA, SQIVND (reference sequence).

This clonotype was detected only a few times. The V and J genes are TRBV6-2 or TRBV6-3 and TRBJ2-3; D uncertain. This CDR3 contains 12 residues. Germline CDR1 and CDR2: MNHEY and SVGEGT. Trimming took 6 bases from V and 4 from J, leaving 8 bases between them. CDR3 sequence: CASSITPDTQYF. For the CDR3, the DNA is TGTGCCAGCAGCATTACGCCAGATACGCAGTATTTT.

J is TRBJ1-5 and V is TRBV7-9, with TRBD1 matching 7 bases. The CDR3 runs to 12 residues. Losses at the gene ends were 10 bases for V and 6 bases for J; bases not matched to a gene: 6. Per the germline V gene, CDR1 is SEHNR and CDR2 is FQNEAQ (reference sequence). The CDR3 loop reads CATGDSTQPQHF. CDR3 DNA: TGTGCCACTGGGGACAGTACTCAGCCCCAGCATTTT.

The chain employs TRBV5-8 and TRBJ2-7; 8 bases agree with TRBD1. The CDR3 covers 14 residues. The V gene's germline CDR1 is SGHTS and CDR2 YDEGEE. V dropped 2 bases and J dropped 3; count of bases not matched to a gene: 4. CDR3 sequence (DNA): TGTGCCAGCAGCTTCGACAGGGGCGGCTACGAGCAGTACTTC. It codes for CASSFDRGGYEQYF.

This clonotype was seen at least ten times. The rearrangement links TRBV5-1 to TRBJ2-3; tentatively, D is TRBD1 or TRBD2 (5 bases each). CDR1 and CDR2 (germline): SGHRS, YFSETQ. The ends were cut back, 1 base at V and 0 bases at J, with 12 bases in the middle. The CDR3 consists of 16 residues. This CDR3 reads CASSLLRDPSTDTQYF. CDR3 sequence (DNA): TGCGCCAGCAGCTTGTTGAGGGACCCTAGCACAGATACGCAGTATTTT. Looking up the rest from reference TRBV5-1 and TRBJ2-3 gives the full variable domain: KAGVTQTPRYLIKTRGQQVTLSCSPISGHRSVSWYQQTPGQGLQFLFEYFSETQRNKGNFPGRFSGRQFSNSRSEMNVSTLELGDSALYLCASSLLRDPSTDTQYFGPGTRLTVL.

V gene TRBV2 combines with J gene TRBJ1-6; D uncertain. The V end lost 3 bases, the J end lost 5 bases, and 11 bases lay between the germline ends. Looked up from germline, CDR1 is SNHLY and CDR2 is FYNNEI. The CDR3 loop spans 15 amino acids. The CDR3 reads CASSDKTDNNSPLHF. In DNA form, the CDR3 reads TGTGCCAGCAGTGATAAGACCGATAATAATTCACCCCTCCACTTT. Filled out from reference TRBV2 and TRBJ1-6, the complete variable domain reads EPEVTQTPSHQVTQMGQEVILRCVPISNHLYFYWYRQILGQKVEFLVSFYNNEISEKSEIFDDQFSVERPDGSNFTLKIRSTKLEDSAMYFCASSDKTDNNSPLHFGNGTRLTVT.

The rearrangement uses TRBV2 and TRBJ1-5; D is unclear. Germline-derived CDR1 and CDR2 are SNHLY and FYNNEI. This CDR3 is built from 14 residues. V lost 1 base, J lost 7 bases, and 11 bases lay in between. The CDR3 sequence is CASSEDWSSQPQHF. The CDR3 DNA follows: TGTGCCAGCAGTGAAGATTGGTCAAGCCAGCCCCAGCATTTT.

This clonotype was observed at least ten times. This rearrangement joins TRBV6-5 to TRBJ2-5; D may correspond to TRBD1 or TRBD2 (6 bases each). This CDR3 spans 14 amino acids. Germline CDR1 is MNHEY and CDR2 is SVGAGI. The V end lost 6 bases, the J end lost 6 bases, and 17 bases lay between the germline ends. The CDR3 sequence: CASRDVGGGQTQYF. The CDR3 bases are TGTGCCAGCAGGGATGTGGGTGGGGGGCAGACCCAGTACTTC.